This is a list of T cell receptor beta chains from one sample in a study of blood T cell repertoires in COVID-19. The table came from immunoSEQ multiplex PCR; TCRdb's copy has only in-frame clones and leaves some out. The repertoire holds 150,000 or so clones, with 80% to 90% as singletons. Specimen: peripheral blood. The receptors stem from a young man with COVID-19, enrolled during active disease. Each CDR3 is given with its conserved first and last residue. The D gene is left open where the match is weak. Expanded clones are given a class, and other clones once, few, many or no size at all.

CDR3 protein | CDR3 DNA | clone size | D gene | J gene | V gene
CASSRQNTGELFF | TGTGCCAGCAGCCGACAGAACACCGGGGAGCTGTTTTTT | - | - | TRBJ2-2 | TRBV7-9
CASSPPGFREQYF | TGTGCCAGCAGTCCCCCCGGGTTTCGTGAGCAGTACTTC | once | - | TRBJ2-7 | TRBV12-3/TRBV12-4
CASSLSTYTYEQYF | TGTGCCAGCAGCTTAAGTACTTATACCTACGAGCAGTACTTC | - | - | TRBJ2-7 | TRBV7-8
CATSDSGQQETQYF | TGTGCCACCAGTGACTCGGGACAGCAAGAGACCCAGTACTTC | - | TRBD1 | TRBJ2-5 | TRBV24-1
CASSDGQGSYEQYF | TGTGCCAGCAGCGACGGACAGGGCTCCTACGAGCAGTACTTC | - | TRBD1 | TRBJ2-7 | TRBV5-4
CASSVGPGGSGTQYF | TGTGCCAGCAGCGTAGGACCGGGAGGCAGTGGGACCCAGTACTTC | once | TRBD2 | TRBJ2-5 | TRBV9
CASRKQGTDYGYTF | TGTGCCAGCAGGAAACAGGGGACGGACTATGGCTACACCTTC | - | TRBD1 | TRBJ1-2 | TRBV27
CASMRGYTYEQYF | TGTGCCAGCATGCGGGGTTACACCTACGAGCAGTACTTC | once | - | TRBJ2-7 | TRBV2
CASSLTTGWNQPQHF | TGTGCCAGCAGTCTAACAACAGGTTGGAATCAGCCCCAGCATTTT | - | - | TRBJ1-5 | TRBV27
CASSFFSPGQGASGNEQFF | TGTGCCAGCAGCTTTTTCAGCCCGGGACAGGGGGCATCGGGAAATGAGCAGTTCTTC | - | TRBD1 | TRBJ2-1 | TRBV7-6
CASSPRQGTEAFF | TGTGCCAGCAGCCCTCGACAGGGCACTGAAGCTTTCTTT | - | TRBD1 | TRBJ1-1 | TRBV7-9
CASSQGRGYTF | TGTGCCAGCAGCCAAGGCAGGGGCTACACCTTC | - | - | TRBJ1-2 | TRBV3-1/TRBV3-2
CASSLFIPSGLRGETQYF | TGTGCCAGCAGCCTTTTTATACCTAGCGGACTTAGGGGAGAGACCCAGTACTTC | once | TRBD2 | TRBJ2-5 | TRBV7-8
CASSTPLQGRETQYF | TGTGCCAGCAGCACCCCGCTACAGGGGAGGGAGACCCAGTACTTC | - | - | TRBJ2-5 | TRBV7-6
CASSHQLGHQETQYF | TGCGCCAGCAGCCACCAGTTGGGGCACCAAGAGACCCAGTACTTC | - | - | TRBJ2-5 | TRBV4-3
CASSLAGGPNEQFF | TGTGCCAGCAGCTTAGCGGGAGGGCCAAATGAGCAGTTCTTC | - | TRBD2 | TRBJ2-1 | TRBV7-2
CASSSLLTEAQYF | TGCGCCAGCAGCTCACTTCTGACGGAGGCCCAGTACTTC | - | - | TRBJ2-7 | TRBV4-3
CASSQGGRREKFF | TGTGCCAGCAGCCAGGGAGGTCGGCGGGAGAAGTTCTTC | - | TRBD2 | TRBJ2-1 | TRBV14
CASSYSILARNEQYF | TGTGCCAGCAGTTACTCGATTTTAGCCCGGAACGAGCAGTACTTC | - | - | TRBJ2-7 | TRBV6-5
CASSPKGLAGLNEQFF | TGTGCCAGTAGTCCCAAGGGACTAGCGGGACTCAATGAGCAGTTCTTC | - | TRBD2 | TRBJ2-1 | TRBV19
CASSRHYATNEKLFF | TGCGCCAGCAGCCGCCACTATGCAACTAATGAAAAACTGTTTTTT | - | - | TRBJ1-4 | TRBV4-3
CASSTVRLAVVNEQFF | TGTGCCAGCAGTACGGTACGACTAGCGGTAGTAAATGAGCAGTTCTTC | - | TRBD2 | TRBJ2-1 | TRBV6-2/TRBV6-3
CASYKSPAGSYEQYF | TGTGCCAGCTACAAAAGCCCTGCAGGGTCCTACGAGCAGTACTTC | once | - | TRBJ2-7 | TRBV11-3
CASSPDRGPERAYEQYF | TGTGCCAGCAGCCCCGACAGGGGGCCAGAACGCGCCTACGAGCAGTACTTC | many | TRBD1 | TRBJ2-7 | TRBV5-4
CASSPLEGGNSYEQYF | TGTGCCAGCTCACCCCTGGAGGGAGGGAACTCCTACGAGCAGTACTTC | - | TRBD2 | TRBJ2-7 | TRBV18
CASSRRLAGGTYNEQFF | TGCGCCAGCAGCCGTAGACTAGCGGGAGGAACCTACAATGAGCAGTTCTTC | - | TRBD2 | TRBJ2-1 | TRBV4-3
CSGGSGGAGNTIYF | TGCAGCGGAGGGTCCGGGGGAGCAGGAAACACCATATATTTT | - | - | TRBJ1-3 | TRBV29-1
CSVEFPDSTNYYEQYF | TGCAGCGTTGAGTTCCCAGACTCTACAAATTACTACGAGCAGTACTTC | - | - | TRBJ2-7 | TRBV29-1
CASSWGGFYEQYF | TGTGCCAGCAGCTGGGGGGGCTTCTACGAGCAGTACTTC | - | - | TRBJ2-7 | TRBV7-2
CASSQGTSGIYEQYF | TGCGCCAGCAGCCAAGGGACTAGCGGGATCTACGAGCAGTACTTC | - | TRBD2 | TRBJ2-7 | TRBV4-1
CASSQGLAGSSYEQYF | TGTGCCAGCAGCCAAGGTCTAGCGGGATCCTCCTACGAGCAGTACTTC | - | TRBD2 | TRBJ2-7 | TRBV4-2
CASSYGGWRLAGPPYEQYF | TGTGCCAGCAGTTACGGGGGGTGGAGATTAGCGGGACCCCCCTACGAGCAGTACTTC | - | TRBD2 | TRBJ2-7 | TRBV6-7
CASSERSNTEAFF | TGTGCCAGCAGTGAACGGAGCAACACTGAAGCTTTCTTT | few | - | TRBJ1-1 | TRBV6-4
CASSVGGLEYGYTF | TGTGCCAGCAGCGTAGGAGGGCTCGAGTATGGCTACACCTTC | - | - | TRBJ1-2 | TRBV9
CASSVGASGANVLTF | TGTGCCAGCAGCGTAGGCGCATCTGGGGCCAACGTCCTGACTTTC | - | - | TRBJ2-6 | TRBV9
CASSIRDISGNTIYF | TGTGCCAGTAGTATACGAGATATTTCTGGAAACACCATATATTTT | - | - | TRBJ1-3 | TRBV19
CASSPRGQETQYF | TGTGCCAGCAGCCCTAGGGGCCAAGAGACCCAGTACTTC | - | - | TRBJ2-5 | TRBV9
CATSSSSGLEQFF | TGTGCCACCAGCAGCTCCTCAGGGTTAGAGCAGTTCTTC | few | - | TRBJ2-1 | TRBV15
CASSLEGSQRMNTEAFF | TGTGCCAGCAGCTTAGAGGGCAGCCAAAGAATGAACACTGAAGCTTTCTTT | - | - | TRBJ1-1 | TRBV11-3
CASSLVRGTLATQYF | TGTGCCAGCAGCTTAGTTCGGGGGACTTTAGCGACCCAGTACTTC | - | - | TRBJ2-5 | TRBV7-2
CASSVGRGRVSAEQFF | TGTGCCAGCAGCGTAGGCAGGGGGCGAGTTTCCGCTGAGCAGTTCTTC | - | TRBD1 | TRBJ2-1 | TRBV9
CASTPVNLRTEAFF | TGTGCCAGCACCCCGGTGAACCTACGAACTGAAGCTTTCTTT | - | - | TRBJ1-1 | TRBV9
CASSSPVAALYNEQFF | TGTGCCAGCAGTTCTCCAGTAGCGGCCCTCTACAATGAGCAGTTCTTC | - | - | TRBJ2-1 | TRBV6-2/TRBV6-3
CASSLLTGGEAFF | TGTGCCAGCAGTTTATTGACAGGCGGTGAAGCTTTCTTT | - | - | TRBJ1-1 | TRBV12-3/TRBV12-4
CASSPAGYEQYF | TGTGCCAGCAGCCCAGCAGGGTACGAGCAGTACTTC | - | - | TRBJ2-7 | TRBV5-6
CASRGLTGKGHWATNEKLLF | TGTGCCAGCAGGGGGCTTACAGGGAAGGGGCACTGGGCAACTAATGAAAAACTGCTTTTT | - | - | TRBJ1-4 | TRBV28
CASRLWVMDGGAKNIQYF | TGTGCAAGTCGCTTATGGGTGATGGACGGGGGGGCCAAAAACATTCAGTACTTC | - | - | TRBJ2-4 | TRBV12-2
CASSQSGNEQFF | TGTGCCAGCAGCCAATCGGGGAATGAGCAGTTCTTC | - | - | TRBJ2-1 | TRBV13
CASSLIRTAPNEKLLF | TGTGCCAGCAGCTTAATCCGGACAGCCCCTAATGAAAAACTGCTTTTT | - | - | TRBJ1-4 | TRBV7-9
CASSQVRNRGGRGELFF | TGTGCCAGCAGCCAAGTGAGGAACAGGGGAGGCCGCGGGGAGCTGTTTTTT | - | - | TRBJ2-2 | TRBV14
CASTGLAGVPYEQYF | TGTGCCAGCACGGGCCTAGCGGGAGTTCCGTACGAGCAGTACTTC | - | TRBD2 | TRBJ2-7 | TRBV6-5
CAWSVARLNSPLHF | TGTGCCTGGAGTGTAGCCAGGCTAAATTCACCCCTCCACTTT | - | - | TRBJ1-6 | TRBV30
CATYTFLAGEVTGELFF | TGCGCCACCTACACTTTCCTAGCGGGAGAGGTCACCGGGGAGCTGTTTTTT | - | TRBD2 | TRBJ2-2 | TRBV10-1